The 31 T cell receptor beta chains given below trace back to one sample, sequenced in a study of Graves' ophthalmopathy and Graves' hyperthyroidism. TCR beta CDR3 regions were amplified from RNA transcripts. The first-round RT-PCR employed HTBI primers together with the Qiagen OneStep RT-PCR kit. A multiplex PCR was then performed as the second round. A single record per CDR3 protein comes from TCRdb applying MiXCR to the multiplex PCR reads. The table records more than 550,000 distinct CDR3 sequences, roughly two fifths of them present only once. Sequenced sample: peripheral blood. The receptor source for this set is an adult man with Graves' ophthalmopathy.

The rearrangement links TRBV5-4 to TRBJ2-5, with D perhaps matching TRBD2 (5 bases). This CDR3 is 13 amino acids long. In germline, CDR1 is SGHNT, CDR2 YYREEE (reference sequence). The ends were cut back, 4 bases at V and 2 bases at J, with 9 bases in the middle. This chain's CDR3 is CASSDYPQETQYF. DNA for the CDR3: TGTGCCAGCAGCGACTACCCGCAAGAGACCCAGTACTTC.

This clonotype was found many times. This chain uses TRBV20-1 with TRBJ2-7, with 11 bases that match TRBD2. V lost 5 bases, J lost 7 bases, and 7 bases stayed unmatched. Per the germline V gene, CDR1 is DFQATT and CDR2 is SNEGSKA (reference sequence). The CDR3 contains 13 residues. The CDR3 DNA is TGCAGTGCTGGACTAGCGGGCGCTAGGGAGCAGTACTTC. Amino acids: CSAGLAGAREQYF.

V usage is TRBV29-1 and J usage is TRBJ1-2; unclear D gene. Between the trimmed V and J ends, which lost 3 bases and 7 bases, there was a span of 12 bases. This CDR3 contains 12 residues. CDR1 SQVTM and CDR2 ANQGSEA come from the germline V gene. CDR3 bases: TGCAGCGTTGACGGGCTAGCGGGTGGCTACACCTTC. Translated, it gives CSVDGLAGGYTF. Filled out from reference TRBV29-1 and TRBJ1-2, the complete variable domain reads SAVISQKPSRDICQRGTSLTIQCQVDSQVTMMFWYRQQPGQSLTLIATANQGSEATYESGFVIDKFPISRPNLTFSTLTVSNMSPEDSSIYLCSVDGLAGGYTFGSGTRLTVV.

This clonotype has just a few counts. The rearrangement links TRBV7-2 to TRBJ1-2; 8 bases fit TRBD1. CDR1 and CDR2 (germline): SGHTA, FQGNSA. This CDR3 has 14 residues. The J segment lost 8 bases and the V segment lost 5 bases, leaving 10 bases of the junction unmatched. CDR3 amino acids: CASSQEVRGRGYTF. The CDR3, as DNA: TGTGCCAGCAGCCAAGAAGTCAGGGGGCGCGGCTACACCTTC.

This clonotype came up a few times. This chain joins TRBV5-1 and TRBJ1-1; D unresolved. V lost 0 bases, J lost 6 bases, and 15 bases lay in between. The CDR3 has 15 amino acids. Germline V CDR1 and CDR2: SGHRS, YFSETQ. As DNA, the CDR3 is TGCGCCAGCAGCTTGGTTGGGATGCCGTACGCTGAAGCTTTCTTT. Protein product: CASSLVGMPYAEAFF.

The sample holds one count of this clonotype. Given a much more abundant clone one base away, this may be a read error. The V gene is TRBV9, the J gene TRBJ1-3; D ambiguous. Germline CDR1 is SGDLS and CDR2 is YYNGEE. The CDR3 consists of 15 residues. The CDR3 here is CASSVQAGSGNIIYF. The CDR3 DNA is TGTGCCAGCAGCGTCCAAGCAGGCTCCGGAAACATCATATATTTT.

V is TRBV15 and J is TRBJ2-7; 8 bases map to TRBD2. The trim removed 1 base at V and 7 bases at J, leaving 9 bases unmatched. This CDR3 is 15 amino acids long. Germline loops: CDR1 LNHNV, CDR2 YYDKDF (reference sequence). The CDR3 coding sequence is TGTGCCACCAGCAGAGTAGCGGGGACTGTGGGGGAGCAGTACTTC. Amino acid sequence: CATSRVAGTVGEQYF.

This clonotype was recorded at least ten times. CDR3 sequence: CASSYGRGNQPQHF. The CDR3 coding sequence is TGTGCCAGCAGTTATGGTCGCGGGAATCAGCCCCAGCATTTT. The chain has TRBV6-5 and TRBJ1-5; no firm D call. V gave up 3 bases and J gave up 4 bases, with 10 bases separating them. The CDR3 covers 14 residues. Germline V gene data show CDR1 as MNHEY and CDR2 as SVGAGI.

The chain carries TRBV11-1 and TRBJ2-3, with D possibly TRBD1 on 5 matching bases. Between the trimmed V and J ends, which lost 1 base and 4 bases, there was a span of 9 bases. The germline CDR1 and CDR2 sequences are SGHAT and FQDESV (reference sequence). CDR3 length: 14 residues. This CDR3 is CASSLGQGPDTQYF. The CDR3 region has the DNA TGTGCCAGCAGCTTAGGCCAGGGTCCAGATACGCAGTATTTT.

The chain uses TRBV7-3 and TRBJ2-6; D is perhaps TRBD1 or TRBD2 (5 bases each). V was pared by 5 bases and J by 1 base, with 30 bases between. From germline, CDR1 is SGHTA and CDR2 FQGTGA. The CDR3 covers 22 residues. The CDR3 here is CASSPSTKHLGNRPSGANVLTF. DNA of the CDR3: TGTGCCAGCAGCCCTTCGACTAAACACCTCGGGAACAGGCCTTCTGGGGCCAACGTCCTGACTTTC.

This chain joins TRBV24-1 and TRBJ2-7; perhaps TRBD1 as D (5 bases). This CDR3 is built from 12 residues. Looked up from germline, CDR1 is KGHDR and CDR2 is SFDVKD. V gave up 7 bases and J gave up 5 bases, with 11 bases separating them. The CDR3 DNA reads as TGTGCCACCAGCGAATCAGGGCACGAGCAGTACTTC. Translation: CATSESGHEQYF.

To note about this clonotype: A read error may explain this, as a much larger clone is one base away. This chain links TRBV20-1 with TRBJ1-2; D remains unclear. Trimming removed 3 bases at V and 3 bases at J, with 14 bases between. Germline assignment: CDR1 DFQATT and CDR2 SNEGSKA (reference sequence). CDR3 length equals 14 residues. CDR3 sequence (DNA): TGCAGTGCTAGGAGGCCGGGCACGGACTATGGCTACACCTTC. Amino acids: CSARRPGTDYGYTF.

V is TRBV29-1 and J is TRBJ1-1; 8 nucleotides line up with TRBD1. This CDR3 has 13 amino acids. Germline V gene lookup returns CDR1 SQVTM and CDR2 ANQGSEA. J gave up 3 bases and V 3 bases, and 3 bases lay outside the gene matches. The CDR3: CSVEDREHTEAFF. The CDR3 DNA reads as TGCAGCGTTGAGGACAGGGAACACACTGAAGCTTTCTTT.

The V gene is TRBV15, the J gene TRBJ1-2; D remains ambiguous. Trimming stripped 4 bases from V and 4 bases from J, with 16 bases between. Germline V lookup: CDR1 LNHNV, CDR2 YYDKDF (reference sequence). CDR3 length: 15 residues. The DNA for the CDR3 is TGTGCCACCAGCAACTTGTTACACCATGGCTATGGCTACACCTTC. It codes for CATSNLLHHGYGYTF.

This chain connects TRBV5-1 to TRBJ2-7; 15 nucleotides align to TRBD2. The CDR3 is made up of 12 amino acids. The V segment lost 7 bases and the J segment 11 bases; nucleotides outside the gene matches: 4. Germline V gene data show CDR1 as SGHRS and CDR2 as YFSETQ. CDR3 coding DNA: TGCGCCAGCCGGACTAGCGGGAGGGGGAAGTACTTC. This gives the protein CASRTSGRGKYF.

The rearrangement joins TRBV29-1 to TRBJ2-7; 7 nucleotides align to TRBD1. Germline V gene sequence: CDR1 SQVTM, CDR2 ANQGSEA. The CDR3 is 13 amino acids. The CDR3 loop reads CSAKGDRGYEQYF. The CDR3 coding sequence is TGCAGTGCGAAGGGGGACAGAGGCTACGAGCAGTACTTC.

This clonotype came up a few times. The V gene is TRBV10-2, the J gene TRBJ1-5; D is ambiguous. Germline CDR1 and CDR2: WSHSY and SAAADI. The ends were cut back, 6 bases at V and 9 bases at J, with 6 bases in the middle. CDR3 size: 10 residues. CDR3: CASSDRPQHF. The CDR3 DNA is TGCGCCAGCAGCGATCGGCCCCAGCATTTT.

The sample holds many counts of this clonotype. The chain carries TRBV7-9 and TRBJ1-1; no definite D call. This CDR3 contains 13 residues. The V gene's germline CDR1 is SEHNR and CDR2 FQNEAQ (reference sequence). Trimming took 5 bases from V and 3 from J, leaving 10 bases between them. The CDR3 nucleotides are TGTGCCAGCAGCCCGAGATCGGACACTGAAGCTTTCTTT. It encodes CASSPRSDTEAFF.

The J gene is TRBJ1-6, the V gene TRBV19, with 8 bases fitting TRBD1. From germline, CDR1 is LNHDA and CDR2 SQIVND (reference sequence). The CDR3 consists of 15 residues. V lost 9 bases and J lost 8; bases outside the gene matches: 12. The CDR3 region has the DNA TGTGCCAGCAGGGCCTCAGGGGGCTGGGATTCACCCCTCCACTTT. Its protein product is CASRASGGWDSPLHF.

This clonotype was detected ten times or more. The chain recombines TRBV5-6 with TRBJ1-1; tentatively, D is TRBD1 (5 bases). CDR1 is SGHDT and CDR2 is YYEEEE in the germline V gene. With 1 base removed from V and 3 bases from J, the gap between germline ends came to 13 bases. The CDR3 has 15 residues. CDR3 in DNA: TGTGCCAGCAGCTTGACAGGTGGGGAGGACACTGAAGCTTTCTTT. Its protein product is CASSLTGGEDTEAFF.

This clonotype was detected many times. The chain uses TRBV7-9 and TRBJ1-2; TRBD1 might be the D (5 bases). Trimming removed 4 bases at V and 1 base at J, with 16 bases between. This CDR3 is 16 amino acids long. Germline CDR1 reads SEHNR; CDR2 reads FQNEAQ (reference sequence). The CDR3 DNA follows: TGTGCCAGCAGCTCCAGACAGACGGAAGTTAACTATGGCTACACCTTC. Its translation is CASSSRQTEVNYGYTF.

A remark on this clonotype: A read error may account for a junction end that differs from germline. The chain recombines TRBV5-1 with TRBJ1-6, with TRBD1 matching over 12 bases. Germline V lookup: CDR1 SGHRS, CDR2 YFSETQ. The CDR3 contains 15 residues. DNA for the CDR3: TGTGCCAGCAGCTCCAGGGGACAGGGGGCTTCACCCCTCCACTTT. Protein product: CASSSRGQGASPLHF. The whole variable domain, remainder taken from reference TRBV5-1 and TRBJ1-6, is KAGVTQTPRYLIKTRGQQVTLSCSPISGHRSVSWYQQTPGQGLQFLFEYFSETQRNKGNFPGRFSGRQFSNSRSEMNVSTLELGDSALYLCASSSRGQGASPLHFGNGTRLTVT.

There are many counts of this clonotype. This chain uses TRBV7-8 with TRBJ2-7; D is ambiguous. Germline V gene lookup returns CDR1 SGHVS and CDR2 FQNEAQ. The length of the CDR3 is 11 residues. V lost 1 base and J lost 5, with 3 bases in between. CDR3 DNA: TGTGCCAGCAGCTTAGTGGACGAGCAGTACTTC. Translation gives CASSLVDEQYF.

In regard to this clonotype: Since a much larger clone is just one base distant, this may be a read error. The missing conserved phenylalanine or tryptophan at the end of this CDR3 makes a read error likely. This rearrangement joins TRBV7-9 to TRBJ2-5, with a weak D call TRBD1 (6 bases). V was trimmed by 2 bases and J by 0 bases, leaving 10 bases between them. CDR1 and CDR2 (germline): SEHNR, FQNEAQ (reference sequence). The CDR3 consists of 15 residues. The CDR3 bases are TGTGCCAGCAGCTTAATTCAGGGGTACCAAGAGACCCAGTACCTC. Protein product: CASSLIQGYQETQYL.

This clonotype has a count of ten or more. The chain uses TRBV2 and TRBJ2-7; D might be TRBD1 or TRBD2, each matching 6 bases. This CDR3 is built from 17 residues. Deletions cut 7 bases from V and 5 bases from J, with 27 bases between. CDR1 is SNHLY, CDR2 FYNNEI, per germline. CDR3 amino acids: CASTQSERGRLANEQYF. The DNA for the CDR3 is TGTGCCAGCACCCAATCAGAACGGGGGCGTTTAGCGAACGAGCAGTACTTC.

DNA of the CDR3: TGTGCCAGCAGCCCCCGGGACAGGGGGGGTGAGCAGTTCTTC. Protein sequence: CASSPRDRGGEQFF. The chain has TRBV7-9 and TRBJ2-1; 11 bases fit TRBD1. Germline loops: CDR1 SEHNR, CDR2 FQNEAQ (reference sequence). This CDR3 spans 14 amino acids. The junction had 6 bases not matched to a gene; V was cut back by 5 bases and J by 9 bases.

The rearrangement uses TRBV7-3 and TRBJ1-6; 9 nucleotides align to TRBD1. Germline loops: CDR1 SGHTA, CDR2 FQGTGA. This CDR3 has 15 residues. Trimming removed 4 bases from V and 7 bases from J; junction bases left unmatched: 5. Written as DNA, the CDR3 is TGTGCCAGCAGCTCGCAAGGGACAGGGAATTCACCCCTCCACTTT. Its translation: CASSSQGTGNSPLHF.

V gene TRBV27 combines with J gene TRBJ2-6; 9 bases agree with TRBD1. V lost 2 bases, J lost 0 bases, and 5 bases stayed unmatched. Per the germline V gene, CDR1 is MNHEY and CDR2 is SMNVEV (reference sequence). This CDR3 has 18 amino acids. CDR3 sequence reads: CASSLIYRGPSGANVLTF. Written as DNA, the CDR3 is TGTGCCAGCAGTTTAATTTACAGGGGGCCCTCTGGGGCCAACGTCCTGACTTTC.

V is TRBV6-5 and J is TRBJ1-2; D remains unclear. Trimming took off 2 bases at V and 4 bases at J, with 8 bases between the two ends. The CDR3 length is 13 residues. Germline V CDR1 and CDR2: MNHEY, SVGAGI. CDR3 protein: CASSYAGFYGYTF. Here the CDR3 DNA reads TGTGCCAGCAGTTACGCGGGATTCTATGGCTACACCTTC.

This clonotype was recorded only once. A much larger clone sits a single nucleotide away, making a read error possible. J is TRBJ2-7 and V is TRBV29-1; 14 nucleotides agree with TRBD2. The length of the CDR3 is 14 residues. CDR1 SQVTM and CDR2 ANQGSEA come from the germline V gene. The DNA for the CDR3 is TGCAGTGCTAGGACTAGCGGGGGGTTGTACGGGCAGTACTTC. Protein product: CSARTSGGLYGQYF.

DNA for the CDR3: TGTGCCAGTAGCTCCCGAGGCGGGAGTTCGGATACGCAGTATTTT. The encoded protein is CASSSRGGSSDTQYF. The genes are TRBV19 and TRBJ2-3, with 7 positions matching TRBD2. V dropped 6 bases and J dropped 6; count of bases not matched to a gene: 12. The CDR3 length is 15 residues. Looked up from germline, CDR1 is LNHDA and CDR2 is SQIVND (reference sequence).